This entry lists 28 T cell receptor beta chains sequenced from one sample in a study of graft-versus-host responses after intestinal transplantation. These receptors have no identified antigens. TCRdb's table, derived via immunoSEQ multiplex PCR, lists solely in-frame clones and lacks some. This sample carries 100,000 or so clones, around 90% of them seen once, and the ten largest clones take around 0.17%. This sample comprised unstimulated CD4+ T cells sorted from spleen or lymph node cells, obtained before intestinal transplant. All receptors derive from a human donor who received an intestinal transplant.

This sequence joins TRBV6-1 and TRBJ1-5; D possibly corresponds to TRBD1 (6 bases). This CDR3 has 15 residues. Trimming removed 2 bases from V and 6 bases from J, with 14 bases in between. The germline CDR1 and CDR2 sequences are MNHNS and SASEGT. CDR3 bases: TGTGCCAGCAGTGAACTAGGACAGTTTCCTCAGCCCCAGCATTTT. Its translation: CASSELGQFPQPQHF.

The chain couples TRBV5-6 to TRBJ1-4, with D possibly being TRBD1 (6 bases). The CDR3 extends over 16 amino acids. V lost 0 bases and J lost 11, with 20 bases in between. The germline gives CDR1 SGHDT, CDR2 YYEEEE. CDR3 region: CASSLGPETGALKLFF. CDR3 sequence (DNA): TGTGCCAGCAGCTTGGGCCCCGAGACAGGCGCTTTGAAACTGTTTTTT.

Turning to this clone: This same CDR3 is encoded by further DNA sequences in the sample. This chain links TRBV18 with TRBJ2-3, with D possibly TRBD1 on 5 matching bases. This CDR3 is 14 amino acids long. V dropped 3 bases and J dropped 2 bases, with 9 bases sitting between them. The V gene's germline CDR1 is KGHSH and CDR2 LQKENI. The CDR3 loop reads CASSPRTNTDTQYF. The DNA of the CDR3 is TGTGCCAGCTCACCGAGGACAAACACAGATACGCAGTATTTT.

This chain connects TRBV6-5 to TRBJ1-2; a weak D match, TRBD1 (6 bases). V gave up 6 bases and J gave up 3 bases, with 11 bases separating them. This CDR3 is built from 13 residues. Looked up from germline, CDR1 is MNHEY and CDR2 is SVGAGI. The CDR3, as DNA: TGTGCCAGCAGCTCCAGACAGGACTATGGCTACACCTTC. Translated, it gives CASSSRQDYGYTF.

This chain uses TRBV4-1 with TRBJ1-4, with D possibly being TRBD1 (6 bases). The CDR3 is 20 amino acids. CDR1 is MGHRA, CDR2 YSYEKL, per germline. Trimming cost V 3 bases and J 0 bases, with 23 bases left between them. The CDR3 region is CASSQPTGISKGATNEKLFF. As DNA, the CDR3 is TGCGCCAGCAGCCAGCCAACAGGGATATCGAAGGGCGCAACTAATGAAAAACTGTTTTTT.

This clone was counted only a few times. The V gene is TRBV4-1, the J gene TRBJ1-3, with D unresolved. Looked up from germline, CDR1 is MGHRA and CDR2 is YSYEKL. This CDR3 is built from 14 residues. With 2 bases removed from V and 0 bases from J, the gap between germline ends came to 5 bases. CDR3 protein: CASSQPSSGNTIYF. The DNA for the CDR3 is TGCGCCAGCAGCCAACCGAGCTCTGGAAACACCATATATTTT.

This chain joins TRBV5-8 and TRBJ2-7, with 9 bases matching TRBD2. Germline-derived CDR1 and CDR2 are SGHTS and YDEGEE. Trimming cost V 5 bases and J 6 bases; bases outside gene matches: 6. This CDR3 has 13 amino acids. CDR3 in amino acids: CASRAGGTGEQYF. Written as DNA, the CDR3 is TGTGCCAGCAGGGCGGGAGGGACCGGCGAGCAGTACTTC. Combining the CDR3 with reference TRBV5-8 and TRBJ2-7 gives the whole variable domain EAGVTQSPTHLIKTRGQQATLRCSPISGHTSVYWYQQALGLGLQFLLWYDEGEERNRGNFPPRFSGRQFPNYSSELNVNALELEDSALYLCASRAGGTGEQYFGPGTRLTVT.

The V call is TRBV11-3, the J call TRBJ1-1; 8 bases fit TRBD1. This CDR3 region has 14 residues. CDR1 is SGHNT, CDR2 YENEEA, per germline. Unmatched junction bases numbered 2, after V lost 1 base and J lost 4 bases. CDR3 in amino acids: CASSLGGQGTEAFF. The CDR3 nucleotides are TGTGCCAGCAGCTTAGGCGGACAGGGCACTGAAGCTTTCTTT. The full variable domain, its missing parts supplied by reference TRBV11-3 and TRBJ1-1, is EAGVVQSPRYKIIEKKQPVAFWCNPISGHNTLYWYLQNLGQGPELLIRYENEEAVDDSQLPKDRFSAERLKGVDSTLKIQPAELGDSAVYLCASSLGGQGTEAFFGQGTRLTVV.

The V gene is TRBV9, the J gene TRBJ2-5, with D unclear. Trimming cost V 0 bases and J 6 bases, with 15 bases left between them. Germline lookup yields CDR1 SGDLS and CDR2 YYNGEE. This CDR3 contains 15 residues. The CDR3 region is CASSVAVDRLQTQYF. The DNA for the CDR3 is TGTGCCAGCAGCGTAGCGGTCGATAGATTACAGACCCAGTACTTC.

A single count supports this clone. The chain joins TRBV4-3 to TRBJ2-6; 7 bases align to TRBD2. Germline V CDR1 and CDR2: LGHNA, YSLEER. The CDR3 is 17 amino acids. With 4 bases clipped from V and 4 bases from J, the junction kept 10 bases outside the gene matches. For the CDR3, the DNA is TGCGCCAGCAGCCCCAACGTCGGCGGGAGCGGGGCCAACGTCCTGACTTTC. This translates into CASSPNVGGSGANVLTF.

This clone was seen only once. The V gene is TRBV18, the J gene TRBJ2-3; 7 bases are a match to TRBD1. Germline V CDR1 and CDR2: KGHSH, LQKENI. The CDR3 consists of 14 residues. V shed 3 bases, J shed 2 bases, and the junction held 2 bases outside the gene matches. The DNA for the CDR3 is TGTGCCAGCTCACCTGGGACAGCCACAGATACGCAGTATTTT. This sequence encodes CASSPGTATDTQYF.

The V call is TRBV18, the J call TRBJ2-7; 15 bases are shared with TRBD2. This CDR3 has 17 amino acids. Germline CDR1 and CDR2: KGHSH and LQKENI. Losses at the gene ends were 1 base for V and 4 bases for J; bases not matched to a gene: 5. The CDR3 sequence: CASSPLQGTSGRYEQYF. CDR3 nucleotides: TGTGCCAGCTCACCACTCCAAGGGACTAGCGGGAGGTACGAGCAGTACTTC.

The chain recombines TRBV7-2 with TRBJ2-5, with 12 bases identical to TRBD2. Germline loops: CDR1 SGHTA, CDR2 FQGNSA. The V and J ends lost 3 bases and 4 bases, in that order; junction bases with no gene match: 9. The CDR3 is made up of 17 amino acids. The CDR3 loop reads CASSFLAGGPSRETQYF. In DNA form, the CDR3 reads TGTGCCAGCAGCTTCCTAGCGGGGGGGCCTTCTCGAGAGACCCAGTACTTC.

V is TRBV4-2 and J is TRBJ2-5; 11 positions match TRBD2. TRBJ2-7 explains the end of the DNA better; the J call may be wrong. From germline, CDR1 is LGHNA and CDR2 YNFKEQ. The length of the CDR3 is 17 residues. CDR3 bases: TGTGCCAGCAGCCATATCGGGACTAGCGGTAGCTCCTACGAGCAGTACTTC. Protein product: CASSHIGTSGSSYEQYF.

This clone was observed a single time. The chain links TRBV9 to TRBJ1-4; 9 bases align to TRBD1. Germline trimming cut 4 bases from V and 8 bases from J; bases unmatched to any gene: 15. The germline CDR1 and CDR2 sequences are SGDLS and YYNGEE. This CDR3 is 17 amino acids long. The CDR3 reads CASSLSRGQGRGEKLFF. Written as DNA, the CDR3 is TGTGCCAGCAGCCTATCCAGGGGACAGGGACGAGGAGAAAAACTGTTTTTT.

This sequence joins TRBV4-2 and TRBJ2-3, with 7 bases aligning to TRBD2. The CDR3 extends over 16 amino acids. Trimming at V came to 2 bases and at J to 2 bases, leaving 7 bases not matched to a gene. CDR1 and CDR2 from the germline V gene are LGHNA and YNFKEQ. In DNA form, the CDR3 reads TGTGCCAGCAGCCAACCGAGCGGGGCCAACACAGATACGCAGTATTTT. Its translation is CASSQPSGANTDTQYF.

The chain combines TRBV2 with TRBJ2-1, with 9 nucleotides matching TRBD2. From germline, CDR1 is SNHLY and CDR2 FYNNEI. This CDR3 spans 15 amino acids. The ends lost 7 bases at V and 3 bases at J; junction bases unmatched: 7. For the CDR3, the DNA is TGTGCCAGCATCGGCGGGAGGGCTAACTACAATGAGCAGTTCTTC. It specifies CASIGGRANYNEQFF.

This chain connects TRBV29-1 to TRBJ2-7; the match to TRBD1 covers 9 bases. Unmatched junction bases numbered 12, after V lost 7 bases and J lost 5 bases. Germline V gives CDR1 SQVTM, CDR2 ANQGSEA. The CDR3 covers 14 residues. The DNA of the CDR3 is TGCAGCGCCGATCAACAGGGGGCCGGCAACGAGCAGTACTTC. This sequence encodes CSADQQGAGNEQYF.

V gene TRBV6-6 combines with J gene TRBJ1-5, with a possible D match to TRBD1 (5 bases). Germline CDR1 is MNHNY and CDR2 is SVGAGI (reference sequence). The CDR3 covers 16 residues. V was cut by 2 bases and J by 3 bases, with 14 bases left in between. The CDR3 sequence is CASSYQGPLDNQPQHF. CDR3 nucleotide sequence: TGTGCCAGCAGTTACCAGGGCCCCCTAGACAATCAGCCCCAGCATTTT.

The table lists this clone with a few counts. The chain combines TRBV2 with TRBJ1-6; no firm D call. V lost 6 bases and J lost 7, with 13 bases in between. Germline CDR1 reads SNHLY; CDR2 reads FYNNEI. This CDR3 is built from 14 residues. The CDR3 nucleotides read TGTGCCAGCAGCCTACGGTCTTCCAATTCACCCCTCCACTTT. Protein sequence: CASSLRSSNSPLHF.

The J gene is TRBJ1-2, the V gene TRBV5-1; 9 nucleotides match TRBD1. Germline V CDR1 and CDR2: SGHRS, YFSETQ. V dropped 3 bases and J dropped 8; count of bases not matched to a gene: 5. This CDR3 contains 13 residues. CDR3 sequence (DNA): TGCGCCAGCAGCTGGGGGACAGGGCGCGGCTACACCTTC. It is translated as CASSWGTGRGYTF.

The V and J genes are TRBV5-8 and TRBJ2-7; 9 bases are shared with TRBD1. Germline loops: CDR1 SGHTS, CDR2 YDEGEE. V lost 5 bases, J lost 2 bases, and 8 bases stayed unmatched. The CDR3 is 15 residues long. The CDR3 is CASRHRDREPYEQYF. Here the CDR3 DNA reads TGTGCCAGCAGGCACCGGGACAGGGAGCCCTACGAGCAGTACTTC. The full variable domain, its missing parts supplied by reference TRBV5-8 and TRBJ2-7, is EAGVTQSPTHLIKTRGQQATLRCSPISGHTSVYWYQQALGLGLQFLLWYDEGEERNRGNFPPRFSGRQFPNYSSELNVNALELEDSALYLCASRHRDREPYEQYFGPGTRLTVT.

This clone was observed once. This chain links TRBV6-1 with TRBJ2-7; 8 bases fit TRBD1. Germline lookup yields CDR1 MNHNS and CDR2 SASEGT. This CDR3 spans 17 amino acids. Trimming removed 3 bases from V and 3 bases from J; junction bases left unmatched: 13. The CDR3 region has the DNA TGTGCCAGCAGTGATTGGCAGGGGGCTGGTATTTTCTACGAGCAGTACTTC. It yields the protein CASSDWQGAGIFYEQYF.

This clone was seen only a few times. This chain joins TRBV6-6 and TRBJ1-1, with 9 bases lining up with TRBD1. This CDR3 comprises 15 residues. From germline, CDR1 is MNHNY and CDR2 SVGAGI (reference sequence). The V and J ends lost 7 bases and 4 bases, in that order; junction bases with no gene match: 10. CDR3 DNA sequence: TGTGCCAGCACCCCGCCACAGGGGGCAGGCACTGAAGCTTTCTTT. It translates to CASTPPQGAGTEAFF.

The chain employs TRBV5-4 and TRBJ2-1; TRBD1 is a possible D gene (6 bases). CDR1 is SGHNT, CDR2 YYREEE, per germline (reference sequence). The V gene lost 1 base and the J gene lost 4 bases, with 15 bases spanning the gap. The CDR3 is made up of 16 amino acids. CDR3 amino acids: CASSLTRDTYYNEQFF. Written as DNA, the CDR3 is TGTGCCAGCAGCTTGACCCGGGACACCTATTACAATGAGCAGTTCTTC.

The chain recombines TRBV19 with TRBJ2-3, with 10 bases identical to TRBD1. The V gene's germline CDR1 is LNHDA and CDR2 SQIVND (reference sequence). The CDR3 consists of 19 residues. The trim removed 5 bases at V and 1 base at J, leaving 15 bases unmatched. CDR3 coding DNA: TGTGCCAGTAGTCCACAACTGAGAACCGGGACAGGGGGCACAGATACGCAGTATTTT. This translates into CASSPQLRTGTGGTDTQYF.

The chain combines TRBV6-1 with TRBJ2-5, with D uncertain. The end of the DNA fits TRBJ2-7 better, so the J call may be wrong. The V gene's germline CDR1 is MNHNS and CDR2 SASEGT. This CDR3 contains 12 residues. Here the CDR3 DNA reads TGTGCCGCCTCCGGTACCGTCTACGAGCAGTACTTC. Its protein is CAASGTVYEQYF.

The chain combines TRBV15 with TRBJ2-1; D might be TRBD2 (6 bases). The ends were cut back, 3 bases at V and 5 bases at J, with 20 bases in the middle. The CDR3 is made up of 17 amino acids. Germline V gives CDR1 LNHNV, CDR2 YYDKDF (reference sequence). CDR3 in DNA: TGTGCCACCAGCAGGCCTACCAGTCTAGCGAAAAACAATGAGCAGTTCTTC. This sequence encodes CATSRPTSLAKNNEQFF. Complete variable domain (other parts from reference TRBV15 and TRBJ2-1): DAMVIQNPRYQVTQFGKPVTLSCSQTLNHNVMYWYQQKSSQAPKLLFHYYDKDFNNEADTPDNFQSRRPNTSFCFLDIRSPGLGDTAMYLCATSRPTSLAKNNEQFFGPGTRLTVL.